These 24 T cell receptor beta chains share one sample of origin, sequenced in a study of T cells in Graves' hyperthyroidism and ophthalmopathy. From RNA transcripts, TCR beta CDR3 regions were amplified. First-round RT-PCR targeting the TCR CDR3 was performed with the HTBI primer set. Each CDR3 protein is one row after TCRdb ran MiXCR on the multiplex PCR reads. The sample lists over 700,000 distinct CDR3 sequences; around a sixth were seen once. Sequenced material: blood. These receptor sequences come from a woman in her fifties or sixties with Graves' hyperthyroidism that later progressed to Graves' ophthalmopathy.

This clonotype came up a few times. The V and J genes are TRBV5-4 and TRBJ1-5; maybe TRBD1 (5 bases). Trimming took off 4 bases at V and 3 bases at J, with 17 bases between the two ends. The CDR3 consists of 16 residues. Germline lookup yields CDR1 SGHNT and CDR2 YYREEE (reference sequence). The CDR3 nucleotides are TGTGCCAGCAGCCCGGGGACCGCGAGAAACAATCAGCCCCAGCATTTT. This gives the protein CASSPGTARNNQPQHF.

This clonotype was seen at least ten times. This chain connects TRBV30 to TRBJ2-1; the D is unclear. The germline V gene encodes CDR1 GTSNPN and CDR2 SVGIG (reference sequence). CDR3 length equals 14 residues. The CDR3 coding sequence is TGTGCGTCCCTTATGGGAATCTCCTACAATGAGCAGTTCTTC. Protein product: CASLMGISYNEQFF.

This clonotype was recorded at least ten times. This chain uses TRBV6-1 with TRBJ1-1; D is unclear. Trimming shortened V by 3 bases and J by 4 bases, and 9 bases separated the two germline ends. CDR1 and CDR2 (germline): MNHNS, SASEGT. The CDR3 has 13 residues. The CDR3 sequence: CASSEGGPTEAFF. In DNA, the CDR3 is TGTGCCAGCAGTGAGGGAGGGCCCACTGAAGCTTTCTTT.

J is TRBJ1-4 and V is TRBV12-3 or TRBV12-4; D gene unclear. The CDR3 extends over 15 amino acids. V dropped 5 bases and J dropped 8 bases, with 18 bases sitting between them. CDR3 in DNA: TGTGCCAGCAGTCCCCCCTCCGGTGAGAGGGAAAAACTGTTTTTT. Protein: CASSPPSGEREKLFF.

This clonotype was observed a few times. This chain connects TRBV3-1 to TRBJ1-6, with unresolved D. CDR1 is LGHDT and CDR2 is YNNKEL in the germline V gene (reference sequence). V was trimmed by 5 bases and J by 7 bases, leaving 15 bases between them. CDR3 length: 15 amino acids. CDR3 amino acids: CASSTRTGGNSPLHF. The DNA of the CDR3 is TGTGCCAGCAGCACCAGGACGGGCGGGAATTCACCCCTCCACTTT. The whole variable domain, remainder taken from reference TRBV3-1 and TRBJ1-6, is DTAVSQTPKYLVTQMGNDKSIKCEQNLGHDTMYWYKQDSKKFLKIMFSYNNKELIINETVPNRFSPKSPDKAHLNLHINSLELGDSAVYFCASSTRTGGNSPLHFGNGTRLTVT.

This clonotype was seen only a few times. V and J are TRBV7-9 and TRBJ2-7, with D unresolved. This CDR3 region has 11 residues. Germline V CDR1 and CDR2: SEHNR, FQNEAQ (reference sequence). The V end lost 1 base, the J end lost 8 bases, and 6 bases lay between the germline ends. CDR3 in DNA: TGTGCCAGCAGCTTAGGCGGCCAGCAGTACTTC. This codes for CASSLGGQQYF.

The chain combines TRBV5-1 with TRBJ1-6; D call uncertain. The CDR3 totals 15 residues. V shed 4 bases and J shed 6 bases, with 14 bases lying between them. In germline, CDR1 is SGHRS, CDR2 YFSETQ. This CDR3 reads CASSEDGQSNSPLHF. CDR3 nucleotide sequence: TGCGCCAGCAGCGAGGATGGTCAGAGTAATTCACCCCTCCACTTT.

A few counts support this clonotype. V usage is TRBV27 and J usage is TRBJ1-2, with D possibly being TRBD1 (6 bases). V was pared by 2 bases and J by 4 bases, with 8 bases between. There are 13 residues in the CDR3. The germline V gene encodes CDR1 MNHEY and CDR2 SMNVEV (reference sequence). The CDR3 sequence is CASSLGTPYGYTF. The CDR3 nucleotides read TGTGCCAGCAGTTTAGGGACACCCTATGGCTACACCTTC.

This clonotype was observed a few times. The V gene is TRBV3-1, the J gene TRBJ1-6; no definite D call. Germline V gene sequence: CDR1 LGHDT, CDR2 YNNKEL (reference sequence). The CDR3 is made up of 13 amino acids. Between the trimmed V and J ends, which lost 2 bases and 10 bases, there was a span of 9 bases. CDR3 in DNA: TGTGCCAGCAGCCAACGTCTGGGGTCACCCCTCCACTTT. Its protein product is CASSQRLGSPLHF.

This chain links TRBV13 with TRBJ1-4, with D unresolved. V shed 3 bases and J shed 4 bases, with 9 bases lying between them. Germline CDR1 is PRHDT and CDR2 is FYEKMQ (reference sequence). This CDR3 is 14 amino acids long. The chain's CDR3 is CASSFNQDNEKLFF. The CDR3 region has the DNA TGTGCCAGCAGCTTTAACCAGGATAATGAAAAACTGTTTTTT.

This clonotype was counted at least ten times. The gene calls are TRBV7-6 and TRBJ2-2, with TRBD1 matching 7 bases. V shed 0 bases, J shed 3 bases, and the junction held 7 bases outside the gene matches. This CDR3 spans 17 amino acids. Per germline, CDR1 SGHVS and CDR2 FNYEAQ. CDR3 sequence: CASSLATGPFDTGELFF. The CDR3 DNA follows: TGTGCCAGCAGCTTAGCGACAGGGCCCTTCGACACCGGGGAGCTGTTTTTT. The full variable domain, with the rest looked up from reference TRBV7-6 and TRBJ2-2, is GAGVSQSPRYKVTKRGQDVALRCDPISGHVSLYWYRQALGQGPEFLTYFNYEAQQDKSGLPNDRFSAERPEGSISTLTIQRTEQRDSAMYRCASSLATGPFDTGELFFGEGSRLTVL.

This clonotype has only a few counts. This sequence joins TRBV12-3 or TRBV12-4 and TRBJ2-4; tentatively, D is TRBD2 (7 bases). V dropped 1 base and J dropped 10 bases, with 17 bases sitting between them. The length of the CDR3 is 15 residues. CDR3: CASSLVGGGASIQYF. The CDR3 DNA sequence: TGTGCCAGCAGTTTAGTTGGGGGGGGGGCCAGTATTCAGTACTTC.

This clonotype was observed a few times. The rearrangement joins TRBV5-6 to TRBJ1-2; D is ambiguous. Germline CDR1 is SGHDT and CDR2 is YYEEEE. CDR3 length: 12 amino acids. Trimming stripped 4 bases from V and 6 bases from J, with 10 bases between. CDR3 nucleotides: TGTGCCAGCAGCCCGAGTCTGGATGGCTACACCTTC. Translation: CASSPSLDGYTF. Combining the CDR3 with reference TRBV5-6 and TRBJ1-2 gives the whole variable domain DAGVTQSPTHLIKTRGQQVTLRCSPKSGHDTVSWYQQALGQGPQFIFQYYEEEERQRGNFPDRFSGHQFPNYSSELNVNALLLGDSALYLCASSPSLDGYTFGSGTRLTVV.

This clonotype was counted at least ten times. The rearrangement uses TRBV20-1 and TRBJ1-5; D gene unclear. Germline V gene lookup returns CDR1 DFQATT and CDR2 SNEGSKA (reference sequence). V lost 1 base to trimming and J lost 5 bases, with 15 bases between them. This CDR3 spans 15 amino acids. Here the CDR3 DNA reads TGCAGTGCTAGAGCCAAAGGGTTTTGGGATCAGCCCCAGCATTTT. Translating it yields CSARAKGFWDQPQHF.

About this clonotype itself: This sequence may be a read error, since a much larger clone differs from it by one base. The chain links TRBV7-8 to TRBJ2-7; 10 bases agree with TRBD2. In germline, CDR1 is SGHVS, CDR2 FQNEAQ. V trimming: 6 bases; J trimming: 3 bases; junction bases outside the gene matches: 8. The CDR3 runs 15 residues. The CDR3 loop is CASRCGGTSVYEQYF. Here the CDR3 DNA reads TGTGCCAGCAGGTGCGGCGGGACTAGCGTCTACGAGCAGTACTTC.

V usage is TRBV7-8 and J usage is TRBJ2-2; D is undetermined. Germline lookup yields CDR1 SGHVS and CDR2 FQNEAQ. The CDR3 has 16 amino acids. The V end was cut by 2 bases, the J end by 2 bases, with 12 bases between. The CDR3 DNA sequence: TGTGCCAGCAGCTTACACTATGGGTTTAACACCGGGGAGCTGTTTTTT. Translated: CASSLHYGFNTGELFF.

The chain uses TRBV19 and TRBJ2-1; the match to TRBD2 covers 8 bases. From germline, CDR1 is LNHDA and CDR2 SQIVND (reference sequence). The junction had 5 bases not matched to a gene; V was cut back by 5 bases and J by 8 bases. The CDR3 spans 13 residues. The CDR3 is CASSQTGGDEQFF. In nucleotides, the CDR3 is TGTGCCAGTAGTCAAACGGGAGGGGATGAGCAGTTCTTC.

There are a few counts of this clonotype. CDR3 sequence (DNA): TGCAGTGCTGGGGTTAAGACCGCCTACGAGCAGTACTTC. Protein: CSAGVKTAYEQYF. The chain couples TRBV20-1 to TRBJ2-7; D is ambiguous. Between the trimmed V and J ends, which lost 5 bases and 2 bases, there was a span of 13 bases. The CDR3 runs 13 residues. Germline assignment: CDR1 DFQATT and CDR2 SNEGSKA (reference sequence).

This sequence joins TRBV27 and TRBJ1-2; 9 bases align to TRBD1. CDR1 is MNHEY and CDR2 is SMNVEV in the germline V gene (reference sequence). The CDR3 runs 14 residues. V trimming: 6 bases; J trimming: 8 bases; junction bases outside the gene matches: 10. DNA of the CDR3: TGTGCCAGCAGGAAATTGGGACAGGGTGGAGGCTACACCTTC. It encodes CASRKLGQGGGYTF.

This clonotype has only a few counts. The J gene is TRBJ2-2, the V gene TRBV14; 8 positions match TRBD1. In germline, CDR1 is SGHDN, CDR2 FVKESK. V shed 4 bases and J 4 bases; nucleotides not matched to a gene: 8. CDR3 size: 16 residues. The CDR3 loop reads CASSPDRGRITGELFF. The CDR3 bases are TGTGCCAGCAGCCCAGACAGGGGACGAATCACCGGGGAGCTGTTTTTT.

This clonotype was seen a handful of times. An end of the junction does not agree with germline; a read error may underlie this. The rearrangement joins TRBV5-5 to TRBJ2-7, with D possibly TRBD1 on 6 matching bases. The CDR3 is 17 residues long. The germline V gene has CDR1 SGHKS and CDR2 YYEKEE (reference sequence). CDR3 DNA sequence: TGTGCTAGCAGCTTGGAAACAGGGTCTGGAGCCTCCTACGAGCAGTACTTC. As protein: CASSLETGSGASYEQYF.

The chain carries TRBV20-1 and TRBJ2-1, with 11 bases lining up with TRBD1. The CDR3 has 13 residues. CDR1 and CDR2 (germline): DFQATT, SNEGSKA (reference sequence). After removal of 7 bases from V and 6 bases from J, the junction contained 5 bases not matched to a gene. DNA of the CDR3: TGCAGTGACGGACAGGGGGCGCGCAATGAGCAGTTCTTC. Translating it yields CSDGQGARNEQFF.

This clonotype was observed a few times. The rearrangement joins TRBV20-1 to TRBJ2-1, with D perhaps TRBD2 (5 bases). This CDR3 has 16 amino acids. Germline loops: CDR1 DFQATT, CDR2 SNEGSKA (reference sequence). V was shortened by 6 bases and J by 3 bases, with 21 bases between the two germline ends. The CDR3 here is CSATHTSRGNYNEQFF. The CDR3 DNA reads as TGCAGTGCAACACACACCTCCCGGGGAAACTACAATGAGCAGTTCTTC.

Of note for this clonotype: Relative to the germline gene, one junction end is altered; a read error may explain this. J is TRBJ1-3 and V is TRBV20-1; no clear D gene. The CDR3 loop spans 12 amino acids. Looked up from germline, CDR1 is DFQATT and CDR2 is SNEGSKA (reference sequence). Written as DNA, the CDR3 is TGCAGTGCCCCGGAGCCCGGAAACGCCATATATTTT. Translating gives CSAPEPGNAIYF.